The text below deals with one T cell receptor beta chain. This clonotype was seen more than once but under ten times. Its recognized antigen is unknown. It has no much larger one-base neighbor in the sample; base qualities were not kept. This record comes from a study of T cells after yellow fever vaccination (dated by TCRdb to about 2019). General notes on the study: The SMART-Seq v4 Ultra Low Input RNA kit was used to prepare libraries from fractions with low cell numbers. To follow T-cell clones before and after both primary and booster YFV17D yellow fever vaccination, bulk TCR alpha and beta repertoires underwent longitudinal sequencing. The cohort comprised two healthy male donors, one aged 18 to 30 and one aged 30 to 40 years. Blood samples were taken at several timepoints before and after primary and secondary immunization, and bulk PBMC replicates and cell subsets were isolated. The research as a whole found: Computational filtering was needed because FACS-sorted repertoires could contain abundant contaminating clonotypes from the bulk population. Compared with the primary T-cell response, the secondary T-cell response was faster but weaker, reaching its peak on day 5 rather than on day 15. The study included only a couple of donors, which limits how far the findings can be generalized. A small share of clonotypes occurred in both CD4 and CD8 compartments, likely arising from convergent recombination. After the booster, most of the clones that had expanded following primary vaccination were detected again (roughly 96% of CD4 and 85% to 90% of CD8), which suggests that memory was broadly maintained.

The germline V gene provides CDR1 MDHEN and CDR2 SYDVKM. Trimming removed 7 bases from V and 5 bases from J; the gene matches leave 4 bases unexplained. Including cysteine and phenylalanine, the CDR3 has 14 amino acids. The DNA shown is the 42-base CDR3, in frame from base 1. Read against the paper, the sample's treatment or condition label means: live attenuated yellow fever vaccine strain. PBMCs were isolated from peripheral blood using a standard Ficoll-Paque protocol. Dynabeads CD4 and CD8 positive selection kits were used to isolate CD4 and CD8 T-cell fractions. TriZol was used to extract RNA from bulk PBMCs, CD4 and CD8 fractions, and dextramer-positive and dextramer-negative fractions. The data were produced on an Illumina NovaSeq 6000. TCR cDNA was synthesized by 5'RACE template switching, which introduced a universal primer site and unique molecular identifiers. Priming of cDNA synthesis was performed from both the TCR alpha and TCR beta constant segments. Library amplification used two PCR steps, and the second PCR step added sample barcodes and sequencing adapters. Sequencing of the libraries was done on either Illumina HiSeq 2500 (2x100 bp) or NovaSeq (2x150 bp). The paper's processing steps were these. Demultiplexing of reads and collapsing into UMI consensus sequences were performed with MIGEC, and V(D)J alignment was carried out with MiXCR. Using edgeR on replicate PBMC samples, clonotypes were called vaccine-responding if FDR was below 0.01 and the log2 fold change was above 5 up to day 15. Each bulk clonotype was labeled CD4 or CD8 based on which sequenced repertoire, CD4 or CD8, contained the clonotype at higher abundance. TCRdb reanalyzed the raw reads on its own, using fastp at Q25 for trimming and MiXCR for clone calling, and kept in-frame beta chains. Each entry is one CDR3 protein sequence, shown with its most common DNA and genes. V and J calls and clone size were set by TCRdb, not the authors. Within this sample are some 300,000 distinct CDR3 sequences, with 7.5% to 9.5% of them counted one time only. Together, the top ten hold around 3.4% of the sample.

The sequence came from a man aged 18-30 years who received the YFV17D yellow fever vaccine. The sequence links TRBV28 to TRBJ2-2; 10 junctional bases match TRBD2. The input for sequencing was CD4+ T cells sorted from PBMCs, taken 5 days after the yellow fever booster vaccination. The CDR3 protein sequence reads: CASMGAGGTGELFF. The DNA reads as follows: TGTGCCAGCATGGGAGCGGGGGGGACCGGGGAGCTGTTTTTT.